This passage covers 30 T cell receptor beta chains from one sample sequenced in a study of T cells expressing NK-cell markers. TCRdb derives one entry per CDR3 protein from the 5' RACE reads, leaving out DNA. Listed are about 150,000 distinct CDR3 sequences; around 35% falls within the top ten. The material sequenced was blood T cells: a sorted CD56 or NKG2C T cell subset, CD4+ or CD8+ T cells, or bulk PBMC T cells (not recorded which). The receptors were sampled from a woman aged 50 to 65 in good health.

The chain uses TRBV12-3 or TRBV12-4 and TRBJ2-2; with no DNA, the TCRdb D assignment of TRBD2 cannot be verified. The CDR3 has 18 amino acids. The CDR3 protein is CASRGGLAPRVNTGELFF.

This chain connects TRBV11-2 to TRBJ2-1; with no DNA, the TCRdb D assignment of TRBD2 cannot be verified. This CDR3 has 15 amino acids. Germline V gene lookup returns CDR1 SGHAT and CDR2 FQNNGV. This CDR3 is CASSPSLAGPNEQFF. The whole variable domain, filled in from reference TRBV11-2 and TRBJ2-1, reads EAGVAQSPRYKIIEKRQSVAFWCNPISGHATLYWYQQILGQGPKLLIQFQNNGVVDDSQLPKDRFSAERLKGVDSTLKIQPAKLEDSAVYLCASSPSLAGPNEQFFGPGTRLTVL.

The J gene is TRBJ1-1, the V gene TRBV6-1. There are 14 residues in the CDR3. Germline V gene sequence: CDR1 MNHNS, CDR2 SASEGT. This CDR3 reads CASSDGGPPGEAFF.

The V call is TRBV20-1, the J call TRBJ1-2; TCRdb indicates TRBD1, and absent DNA this call remains unverified. The CDR3 covers 12 residues. In germline, CDR1 is DFQATT, CDR2 SNEGSKA (reference sequence). CDR3 region: CSATGTIYGYTF.

The rearrangement uses TRBV2 and TRBJ2-3. The CDR3 sequence is 13 residues long. Germline-derived CDR1 and CDR2 are SNHLY and FYNNEI. This CDR3 reads CATISVLTDTQYF.

The chain uses TRBV9 and TRBJ2-5; TCRdb designates TRBD2, a call that cannot be tested without DNA. This CDR3 region has 15 residues. Germline loops: CDR1 SGDLS, CDR2 YYNGEE. CDR3 residues: CASSKREWSVETQYF.

The V and J genes are TRBV6-5 and TRBJ2-1; with no DNA, the TCRdb D assignment of TRBD1 cannot be verified. CDR1 is MNHEY and CDR2 is SVGAGI in the germline V gene. CDR3 size: 14 residues. The CDR3 reads CASSYQPGYNEQFF.

The chain employs TRBV29-1 and TRBJ1-1; there is no DNA to check the TCRdb D call of TRBD1. The CDR3 is made up of 13 amino acids. Germline V gene sequence: CDR1 SQVTM, CDR2 ANQGSEA. CDR3 loop: CSVFGTAGTEAFF.

This CDR3 reads CASSYSSDSPLHF. The chain uses TRBV6-5 and TRBJ1-6. There are 13 residues in the CDR3. Germline-derived CDR1 and CDR2 are MNHEY and SVGAGI.

The chain combines TRBV5-1 with TRBJ2-2; the TRBD1 assignment by TCRdb is unverifiable without DNA. The CDR3 has 18 residues. Germline-derived CDR1 and CDR2 are SGHRS and YFSETQ. The CDR3 spells CASSSPKIRDRYTGELFF.

CDR3: CASSPQGGSGKETQYF. The chain uses TRBV7-9 and TRBJ2-5; as DNA is missing, the TRBD1 call by TCRdb cannot be tested. This CDR3 has 16 residues. The V gene's germline CDR1 is SEHNR and CDR2 FQNEAQ (reference sequence).

V gene TRBV6-5 combines with J gene TRBJ1-2; TCRdb calls TRBD1, which cannot be checked without DNA. Germline lookup yields CDR1 MNHEY and CDR2 SVGAGI. The CDR3 consists of 16 residues. CDR3 in amino acids: CASSYSKTGASVGYTF.

The chain couples TRBV4-2 to TRBJ2-2; TCRdb lists TRBD2, though no DNA is available to test this call. Germline CDR1 reads LGHNA; CDR2 reads YNFKEQ. The CDR3 covers 14 residues. CDR3 loop: CASSQGEVTGELFF.

V usage is TRBV27 and J usage is TRBJ2-3; as DNA is missing, the TRBD1 call by TCRdb cannot be tested. This CDR3 has 13 residues. Looked up from germline, CDR1 is MNHEY and CDR2 is SMNVEV (reference sequence). The CDR3 sequence is CASSYDRGYTQYF.

V gene TRBV3-1 combines with J gene TRBJ2-7; as DNA is missing, the TRBD1 call by TCRdb cannot be tested. The V gene's germline CDR1 is LGHDT and CDR2 YNNKEL (reference sequence). CDR3 length: 14 residues. CDR3: CASSSGTGAYEQYF.

The gene calls are TRBV12-3 or TRBV12-4 and TRBJ2-1; TCRdb proposes TRBD1, but this gene call is untestable without DNA. The CDR3 is 15 residues long. CDR3 protein: CASSLRGTPGREQFF.

The rearrangement links TRBV27 to TRBJ2-1. This CDR3 comprises 12 residues. Germline CDR1 and CDR2: MNHEY and SMNVEV (reference sequence). The CDR3 is CASIGGNWEQFF.

The chain's CDR3 is CASSPGQVYEQYF. The gene calls are TRBV11-2 and TRBJ2-7; TCRdb calls TRBD1, which cannot be checked without DNA. The CDR3 contains 13 residues. Germline loops: CDR1 SGHAT, CDR2 FQNNGV.

This chain connects TRBV7-9 to TRBJ2-2. Germline V gene lookup returns CDR1 SEHNR and CDR2 FQNEAQ (reference sequence). CDR3 length: 14 residues. The CDR3 sequence is CASSLGLMPGELFF.

This rearrangement joins TRBV27 to TRBJ2-3; TCRdb selects TRBD2, and the lack of DNA leaves this call unchecked. The CDR3 is 15 residues long. Germline-derived CDR1 and CDR2 are MNHEY and SMNVEV (reference sequence). CDR3 sequence reads: CASSPTSGRTDTQYF.

The chain combines TRBV7-9 with TRBJ2-7; TCRdb returns TRBD2, unconfirmable since there is no DNA. Germline CDR1 SEHNR, CDR2 FQNEAQ (reference sequence). The CDR3 spans 18 residues. This CDR3 is CASSSGLSGRAILLEQYF.

The chain links TRBV7-2 to TRBJ2-5; lacking DNA, the TRBD2 call made by TCRdb goes unchecked. The CDR3 loop spans 16 amino acids. Germline CDR1 SGHTA, CDR2 FQGNSA. The CDR3 sequence: CASSHRGTSGRETQYF.

The chain has TRBV6-6 and TRBJ2-4. The CDR3 is 16 residues long. Germline V gene lookup returns CDR1 MNHNY and CDR2 SVGAGI (reference sequence). CDR3: CASSQPEIQAKNIQYF.

This rearrangement joins TRBV27 to TRBJ2-3; with no DNA, the TCRdb D assignment of TRBD1 cannot be verified. CDR1 and CDR2 from the germline V gene are MNHEY and SMNVEV (reference sequence). This CDR3 spans 18 amino acids. Here the CDR3 reads CASTSATGYNEIADTQYF.

CDR3 sequence: CASSVEGLRKETQYF. The chain recombines TRBV9 with TRBJ2-5; without DNA, the TCRdb call of TRBD1 cannot be checked. The germline gives CDR1 SGDLS, CDR2 YYNGEE. This CDR3 is built from 15 residues.

The rearrangement uses TRBV20-1 and TRBJ2-7. CDR1 is DFQATT and CDR2 is SNEGSKA in the germline V gene (reference sequence). This CDR3 region has 11 residues. The CDR3 region is CSARRLNEQYF.

This sequence joins TRBV4-1 and TRBJ2-3. Germline values: CDR1 MGHRA, CDR2 YSYEKL. This CDR3 is built from 14 residues. The CDR3 sequence is CASSQAVVGDTQYF.

The rearrangement links TRBV20-1 to TRBJ2-5; the TRBD1 assignment by TCRdb is unverifiable without DNA. CDR1 and CDR2 from the germline V gene are DFQATT and SNEGSKA (reference sequence). This CDR3 has 13 residues. CDR3 protein: CSAHGTDQETQYF.

This chain links TRBV11-3 with TRBJ1-1; TCRdb returns TRBD1, unconfirmable since there is no DNA. The CDR3 length is 14 residues. Germline CDR1 is SGHNT and CDR2 is YENEEA. The CDR3 loop reads CASSNRGWATEAFF.

The chain has TRBV6-1 and TRBJ1-4. The germline CDR1 and CDR2 sequences are MNHNS and SASEGT. This CDR3 spans 14 amino acids. CDR3: CASSDEVTNEKLFF.